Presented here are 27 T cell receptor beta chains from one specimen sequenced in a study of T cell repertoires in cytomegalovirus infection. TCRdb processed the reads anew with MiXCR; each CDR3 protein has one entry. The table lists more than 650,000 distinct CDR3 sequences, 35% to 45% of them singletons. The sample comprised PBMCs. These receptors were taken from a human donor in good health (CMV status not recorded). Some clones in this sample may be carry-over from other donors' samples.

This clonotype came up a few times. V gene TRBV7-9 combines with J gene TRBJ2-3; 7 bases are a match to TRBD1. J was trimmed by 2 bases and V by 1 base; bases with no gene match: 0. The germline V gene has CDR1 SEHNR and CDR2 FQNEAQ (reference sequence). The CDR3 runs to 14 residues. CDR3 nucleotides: TGTGCCAGCAGCTTAGAGGGGGCCACAGATACGCAGTATTTT. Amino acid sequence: CASSLEGATDTQYF.

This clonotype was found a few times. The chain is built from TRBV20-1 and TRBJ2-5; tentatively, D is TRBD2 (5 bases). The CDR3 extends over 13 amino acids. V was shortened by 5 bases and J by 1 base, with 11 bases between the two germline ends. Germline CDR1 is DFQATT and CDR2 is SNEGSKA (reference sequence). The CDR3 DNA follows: TGCAGTGCTTCCGTCGGGGTCCAAGAGACCCAGTACTTC. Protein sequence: CSASVGVQETQYF.

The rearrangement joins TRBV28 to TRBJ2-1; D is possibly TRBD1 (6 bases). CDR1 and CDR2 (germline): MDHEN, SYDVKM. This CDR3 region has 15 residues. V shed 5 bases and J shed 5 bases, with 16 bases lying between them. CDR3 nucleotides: TGTGCCAGCAGTCGCCCCGACAGGATAGACAATGAGCAGTTCTTC. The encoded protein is CASSRPDRIDNEQFF.

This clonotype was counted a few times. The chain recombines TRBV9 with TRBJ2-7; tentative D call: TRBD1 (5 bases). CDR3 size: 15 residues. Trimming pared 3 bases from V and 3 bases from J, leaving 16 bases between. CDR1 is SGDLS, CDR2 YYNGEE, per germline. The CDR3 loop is CASSAIPGPLYEQYF. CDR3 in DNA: TGTGCCAGCAGCGCGATTCCAGGGCCCCTCTACGAGCAGTACTTC.

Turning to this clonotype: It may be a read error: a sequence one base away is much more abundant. The CDR3 region has the DNA TGTGCCAGCAGCTTAGGGGGGTTCAGCTCCTACGAGCAGTACTTC. As protein: CASSLGGFSSYEQYF. This chain uses TRBV7-6 with TRBJ2-7, with D perhaps assigned TRBD1 or TRBD2 (5 bases each). Germline-derived CDR1 and CDR2 are SGHVS and FNYEAQ. V was cut by 1 base and J by 0 bases, with 10 bases left in between. The CDR3 loop spans 15 amino acids.

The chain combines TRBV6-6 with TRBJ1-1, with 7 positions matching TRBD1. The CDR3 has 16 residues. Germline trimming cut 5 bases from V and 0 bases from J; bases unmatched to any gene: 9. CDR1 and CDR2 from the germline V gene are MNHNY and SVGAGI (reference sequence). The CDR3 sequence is CASSLRGQLMNTEAFF. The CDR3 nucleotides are TGTGCCAGCAGTCTGAGGGGACAGCTCATGAACACTGAAGCTTTCTTT.

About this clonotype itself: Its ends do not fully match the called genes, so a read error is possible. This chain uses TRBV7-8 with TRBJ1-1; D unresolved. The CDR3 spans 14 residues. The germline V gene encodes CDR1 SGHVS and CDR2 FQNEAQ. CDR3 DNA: TGTGCCAGCATCTTAGGGCAGATTAACACTCAAGCTTTCTTT. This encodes CASILGQINTQAFF.

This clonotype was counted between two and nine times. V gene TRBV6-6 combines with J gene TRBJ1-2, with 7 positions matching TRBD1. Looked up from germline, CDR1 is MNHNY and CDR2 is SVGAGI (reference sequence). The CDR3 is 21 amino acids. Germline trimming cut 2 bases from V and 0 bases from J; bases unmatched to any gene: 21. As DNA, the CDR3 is TGTGCCAGCAGTTACCCCTCGACAGGGTGGCCCGCGGGGGGGGCTAACTATGGCTACACCTTC. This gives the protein CASSYPSTGWPAGGANYGYTF.

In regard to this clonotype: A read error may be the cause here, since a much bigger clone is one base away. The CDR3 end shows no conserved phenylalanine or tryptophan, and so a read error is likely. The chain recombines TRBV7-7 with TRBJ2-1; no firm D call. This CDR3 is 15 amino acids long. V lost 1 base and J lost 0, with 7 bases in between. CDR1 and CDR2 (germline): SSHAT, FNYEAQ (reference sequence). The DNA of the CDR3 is TGTGCCAGCAGCTTAGTTAAGAGCTCCTACAATGAGCAGTTCTTA. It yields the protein CASSLVKSSYNEQFL.

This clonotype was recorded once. The CDR3 sequence is CSARGGGYGYTF. CDR3 DNA sequence: TGCAGTGCTCGGGGGGGAGGGTATGGCTACACCTTC. The genes are TRBV20-1 and TRBJ1-2; TRBD1 is a possible D gene (5 bases). The CDR3 extends over 12 amino acids. Germline V gives CDR1 DFQATT, CDR2 SNEGSKA (reference sequence). The germline V and J ends were trimmed by 5 bases and 5 bases, with 12 bases remaining between them.

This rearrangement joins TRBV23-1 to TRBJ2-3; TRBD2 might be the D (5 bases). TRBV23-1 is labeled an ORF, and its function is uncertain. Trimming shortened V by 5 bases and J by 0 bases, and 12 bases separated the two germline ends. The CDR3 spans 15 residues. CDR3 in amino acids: CASSYGNSSTDTQYF. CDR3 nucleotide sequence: TGCGCCAGCAGTTACGGGAATTCTAGCACAGATACGCAGTATTTT.

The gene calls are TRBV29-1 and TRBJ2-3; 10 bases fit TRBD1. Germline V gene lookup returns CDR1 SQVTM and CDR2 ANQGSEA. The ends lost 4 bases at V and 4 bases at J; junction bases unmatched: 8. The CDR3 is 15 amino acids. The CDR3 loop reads CSVVPGTGAADTQYF. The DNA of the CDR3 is TGCAGCGTTGTACCCGGGACAGGGGCCGCAGATACGCAGTATTTT.

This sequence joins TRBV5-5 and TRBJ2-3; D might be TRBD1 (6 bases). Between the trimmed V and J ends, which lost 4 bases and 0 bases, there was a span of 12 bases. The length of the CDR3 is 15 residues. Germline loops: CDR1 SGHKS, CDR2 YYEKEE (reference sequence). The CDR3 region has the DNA TGTGCCAGCAGCAAGCACAGGGCTAGCACAGATACGCAGTATTTT. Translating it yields CASSKHRASTDTQYF.

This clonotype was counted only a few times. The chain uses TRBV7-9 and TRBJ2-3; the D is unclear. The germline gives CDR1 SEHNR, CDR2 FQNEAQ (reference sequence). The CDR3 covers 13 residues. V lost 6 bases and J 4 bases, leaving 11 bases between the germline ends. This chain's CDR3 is CASRAPGPDTQYF. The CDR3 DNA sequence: TGTGCCAGCAGGGCTCCCGGGCCAGATACGCAGTATTTT.

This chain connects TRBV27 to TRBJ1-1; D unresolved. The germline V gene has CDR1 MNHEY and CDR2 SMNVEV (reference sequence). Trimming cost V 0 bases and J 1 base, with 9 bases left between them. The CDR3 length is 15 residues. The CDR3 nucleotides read TGTGCCAGCAGTTTATCGTATCAAAAGAACACTGAAGCTTTCTTT. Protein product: CASSLSYQKNTEAFF.

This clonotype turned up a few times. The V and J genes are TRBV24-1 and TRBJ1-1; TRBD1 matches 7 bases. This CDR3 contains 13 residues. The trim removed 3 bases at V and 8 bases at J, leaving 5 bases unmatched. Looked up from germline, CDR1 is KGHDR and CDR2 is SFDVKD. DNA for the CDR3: TGTGCCACCAGTGATCCGCCGACAGGGGAAGCTTTCTTT. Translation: CATSDPPTGEAFF.

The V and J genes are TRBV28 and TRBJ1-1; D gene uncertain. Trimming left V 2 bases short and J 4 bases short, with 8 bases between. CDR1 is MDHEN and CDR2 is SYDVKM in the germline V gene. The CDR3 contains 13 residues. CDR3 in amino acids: CASSLIPGTEAFF. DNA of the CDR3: TGTGCCAGCAGTTTAATCCCCGGCACTGAAGCTTTCTTT.

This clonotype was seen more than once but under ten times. CDR3 protein: CASSPTPGTRGRGGEQFF. CDR3 sequence (DNA): TGTGCCAGCAGCCCCACCCCCGGGACTAGAGGGAGAGGTGGTGAGCAGTTCTTC. The V and J genes are TRBV28 and TRBJ2-1, with 8 bases matching TRBD2. The J segment lost 9 bases and the V segment lost 6 bases, leaving 22 bases of the junction unmatched. This CDR3 is 18 amino acids long. Germline-derived CDR1 and CDR2 are MDHEN and SYDVKM.

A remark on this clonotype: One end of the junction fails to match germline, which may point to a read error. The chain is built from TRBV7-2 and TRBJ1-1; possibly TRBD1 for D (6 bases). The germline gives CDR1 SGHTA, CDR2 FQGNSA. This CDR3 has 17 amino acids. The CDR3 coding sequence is TGTGCCAGCAGCTTAGAGGGGGGGGGGTATTTGAAGACTGAAGCTTTCTTT. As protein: CASSLEGGGYLKTEAFF. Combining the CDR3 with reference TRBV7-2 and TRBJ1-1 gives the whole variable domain GAGVSQSPSNKVTEKGKDVELRCDPISGHTALYWYRQSLGQGLEFLIYFQGNSAPDKSGLPSDRFSAERTGGSVSTLTIQRTQQEDSAVYLCASSLEGGGYLKTEAFFGQGTRLTVV.

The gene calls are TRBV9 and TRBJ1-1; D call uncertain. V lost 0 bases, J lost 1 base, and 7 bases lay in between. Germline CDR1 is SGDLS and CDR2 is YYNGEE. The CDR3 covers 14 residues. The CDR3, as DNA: TGTGCCAGCAGCGTAGTCCCTCAGAACACTGAAGCTTTCTTT. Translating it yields CASSVVPQNTEAFF.

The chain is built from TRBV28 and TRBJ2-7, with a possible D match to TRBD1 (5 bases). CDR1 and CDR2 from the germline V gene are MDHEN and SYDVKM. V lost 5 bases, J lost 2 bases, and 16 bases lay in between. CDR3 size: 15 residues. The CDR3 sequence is CASSKPQVATYEQYF. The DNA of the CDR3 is TGTGCCAGCAGTAAGCCACAGGTGGCCACCTACGAGCAGTACTTC. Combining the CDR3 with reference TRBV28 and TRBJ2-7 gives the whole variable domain DVKVTQSSRYLVKRTGEKVFLECVQDMDHENMFWYRQDPGLGLRLIYFSYDVKMKEKGDIPEGYSVSREKKERFSLILESASTNQTSMYLCASSKPQVATYEQYFGPGTRLTVT.

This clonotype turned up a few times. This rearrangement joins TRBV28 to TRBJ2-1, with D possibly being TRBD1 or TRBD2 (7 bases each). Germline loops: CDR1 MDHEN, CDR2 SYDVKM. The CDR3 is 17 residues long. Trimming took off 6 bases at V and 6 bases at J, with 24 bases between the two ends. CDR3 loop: CASSRPGQVGGGNEQFF. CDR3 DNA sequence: TGTGCCAGCAGCCGCCCTGGACAGGTTGGGGGGGGCAATGAGCAGTTCTTC.

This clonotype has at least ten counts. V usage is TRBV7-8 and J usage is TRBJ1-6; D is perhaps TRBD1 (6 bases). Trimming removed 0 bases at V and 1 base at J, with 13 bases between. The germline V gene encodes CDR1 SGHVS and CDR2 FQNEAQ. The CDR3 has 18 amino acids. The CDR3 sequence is CASSLARQGSSYNSPLHF. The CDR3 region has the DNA TGTGCCAGCAGCTTAGCTAGGCAGGGGAGTTCCTATAATTCACCCCTCCACTTT.

This chain's CDR3 is CASIFPTEYEQYF. The DNA for the CDR3 is TGTGCCAGCATCTTCCCCACGGAGTACGAGCAGTACTTC. The chain recombines TRBV7-9 with TRBJ2-7; D not resolved. CDR1 is SEHNR and CDR2 is FQNEAQ in the germline V gene (reference sequence). The CDR3 sequence is 13 residues long. V was pared by 7 bases and J by 4 bases, with 14 bases between. Looking up the rest from reference TRBV7-9 and TRBJ2-7 gives the full variable domain: DTGVSQNPRHKITKRGQNVTFRCDPISEHNRLYWYRQTLGQGPEFLTYFQNEAQLEKSRLLSDRFSAERPKGSFSTLEIQRTEQGDSAMYLCASIFPTEYEQYFGPGTRLTVT.

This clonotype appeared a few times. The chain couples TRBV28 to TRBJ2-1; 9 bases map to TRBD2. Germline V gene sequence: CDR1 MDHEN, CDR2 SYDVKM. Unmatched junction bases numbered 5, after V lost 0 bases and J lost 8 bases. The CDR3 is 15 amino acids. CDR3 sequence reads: CASSLWRGRVDEQFF. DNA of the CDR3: TGTGCCAGCAGTTTATGGCGCGGGAGGGTGGATGAGCAGTTCTTC.

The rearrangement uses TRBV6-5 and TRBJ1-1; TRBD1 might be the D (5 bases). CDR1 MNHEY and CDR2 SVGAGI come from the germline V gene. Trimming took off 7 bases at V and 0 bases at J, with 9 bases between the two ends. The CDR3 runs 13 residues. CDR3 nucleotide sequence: TGTGCCAGCACCGACAGTCTGAACACTGAAGCTTTCTTT. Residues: CASTDSLNTEAFF.

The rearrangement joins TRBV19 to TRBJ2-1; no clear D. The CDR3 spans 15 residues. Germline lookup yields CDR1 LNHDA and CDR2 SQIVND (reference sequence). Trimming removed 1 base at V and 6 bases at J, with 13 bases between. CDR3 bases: TGTGCCAGTAGTATAGGTACCGAGTGGCGCAATGAGCAGTTCTTC. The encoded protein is CASSIGTEWRNEQFF.